This passage covers 32 T cell receptor beta chains from one sample sequenced in a study of shared clonotypes between healthy human individuals. Produced via immunoSEQ multiplex PCR; TCRdb's table is partial and in-frame only. The sample carries approximately 95,000 clones, around two thirds recorded once. Sequenced sample: memory CD8+ T cells sorted from blood. Specified subset: CD45RO+ cells pooled with CCR7-negative TemRA cells. These receptors were collected from a man aged 25 to 40 in good health.

CDR3 DNA: TGTGCCAGCAGGATGTCTCTAAATGAGCAGTTCTTC. Residues: CASRMSLNEQFF. The chain uses TRBV28 and TRBJ2-1; no reliable D call. CDR3 size: 12 residues. Germline loops: CDR1 MDHEN, CDR2 SYDVKM. Trimming removed 6 bases from V and 7 bases from J, with 10 bases in between.

This clone has just a few counts. This rearrangement joins TRBV25-1 to TRBJ2-7, with 8 bases identical to TRBD2. With V trimmed by 4 bases and J by 0 bases, 5 bases remained unmatched. CDR3 length: 15 amino acids. CDR1 and CDR2 (germline): MGHDK, SYGVNS. The CDR3 sequence: CASSGTLADSYEQYF. In DNA form, the CDR3 reads TGTGCCAGCAGTGGAACACTAGCGGACTCCTACGAGCAGTACTTC.

This clone was picked up one time. The chain couples TRBV18 to TRBJ1-4, with unresolved D. CDR1 and CDR2 (germline): KGHSH, LQKENI. Trimming took off 1 base at V and 0 bases at J, with 9 bases between the two ends. The CDR3 runs to 16 residues. The CDR3 here is CASSPLRAATNEKLFF. For the CDR3, the DNA is TGTGCCAGCTCACCACTACGGGCAGCAACTAATGAAAAACTGTTTTTT.

This sequence joins TRBV9 and TRBJ2-3; 11 bases line up with TRBD2. Trimming removed 4 bases from V and 4 bases from J; junction bases left unmatched: 2. The CDR3 totals 14 residues. Germline CDR1 is SGDLS and CDR2 is YYNGEE. The CDR3 here is CASSTSGRADTQYF. The CDR3 coding sequence is TGTGCCAGCAGCACTAGCGGGAGAGCAGATACGCAGTATTTT. Variable domain in full (rest from reference TRBV9 and TRBJ2-3): DSGVTQTPKHLITATGQRVTLRCSPRSGDLSVYWYQQSLDQGLQFLIQYYNGEERAKGNILERFSAQQFPDLHSELNLSSLELGDSALYFCASSTSGRADTQYFGPGTRLTVL.

The chain uses TRBV4-1 and TRBJ1-3; unclear D gene. This CDR3 spans 13 amino acids. CDR1 MGHRA and CDR2 YSYEKL come from the germline V gene. Between the trimmed V and J ends, which lost 4 bases and 0 bases, there was a span of 4 bases. The CDR3 here is CASSPYSGNTIYF. The CDR3 bases are TGCGCCAGCAGCCCTTACTCTGGAAACACCATATATTTT.

CDR3 in amino acids: CASRDRDRVTNEQFF. In DNA form, the CDR3 reads TGTGCCAGCAGGGACCGGGACAGGGTTACCAATGAGCAGTTCTTC. The chain uses TRBV2 and TRBJ2-1; 9 positions agree with TRBD1. The germline V gene encodes CDR1 SNHLY and CDR2 FYNNEI. The ends lost 6 bases at V and 6 bases at J; junction bases unmatched: 9. The CDR3 has 15 amino acids.

The genes are TRBV5-5 and TRBJ1-2; no definite D call. This CDR3 has 14 residues. CDR1 is SGHKS, CDR2 YYEKEE, per germline (reference sequence). V lost 4 bases, J lost 6 bases, and 16 bases lay in between. The CDR3: CASSLGKVIHGYTF. For the CDR3, the DNA is TGTGCCAGCAGCCTGGGGAAGGTCATCCATGGCTACACCTTC. The entire variable domain, with the rest obtained from reference TRBV5-5 and TRBJ1-2, is as follows: DAGVTQSPTHLIKTRGQQVTLRCSPISGHKSVSWYQQVLGQGPQFIFQYYEKEERGRGNFPDRFSARQFPNYSSELNVNALLLGDSALYLCASSLGKVIHGYTFGSGTRLTVV.

The genes are TRBV6-1 and TRBJ2-1; the match to TRBD2 covers 15 bases. This CDR3 is 15 amino acids long. Germline V gene data show CDR1 as MNHNS and CDR2 as SASEGT. The V gene end was trimmed by 6 bases and the J gene end by 8 bases; junction bases not matched to a gene: 5. CDR3 amino acids: CASRGLAGGIYEQFF. The CDR3 nucleotides are TGTGCCAGCAGAGGACTAGCGGGAGGGATCTATGAGCAGTTCTTC.

The chain employs TRBV5-1 and TRBJ2-2; no definite D call. V gave up 1 base and J gave up 2 bases, with 9 bases separating them. This CDR3 is 15 amino acids long. In germline, CDR1 is SGHRS, CDR2 YFSETQ. CDR3 nucleotides: TGCGCCAGCAGCTTGACGATCTTCAACACCGGGGAGCTGTTTTTT. It encodes CASSLTIFNTGELFF.

This rearrangement joins TRBV28 to TRBJ1-5, with 8 positions matching TRBD1. CDR1 is MDHEN, CDR2 SYDVKM, per germline. This CDR3 contains 16 residues. Trimming cost V 2 bases and J 6 bases; bases outside gene matches: 9. CDR3: CASSLRTGKRGQPQHF. The CDR3 DNA reads as TGTGCCAGCAGTTTAAGGACAGGGAAGAGGGGTCAGCCCCAGCATTTT. The full variable domain, with the rest looked up from reference TRBV28 and TRBJ1-5, is DVKVTQSSRYLVKRTGEKVFLECVQDMDHENMFWYRQDPGLGLRLIYFSYDVKMKEKGDIPEGYSVSREKKERFSLILESASTNQTSMYLCASSLRTGKRGQPQHFGDGTRLSIL.

This chain connects TRBV2 to TRBJ2-7; 7 positions agree with TRBD2. Germline V lookup: CDR1 SNHLY, CDR2 FYNNEI. The CDR3 contains 12 residues. V lost 6 bases and J lost 4; bases outside the gene matches: 3. This CDR3 is CASRAGDYEQYF. The CDR3 DNA reads TGTGCCAGCAGGGCGGGGGATTACGAGCAGTACTTC. Supplemented by reference TRBV2 and TRBJ2-7, the full variable domain reads EPEVTQTPSHQVTQMGQEVILRCVPISNHLYFYWYRQILGQKVEFLVSFYNNEISEKSEIFDDQFSVERPDGSNFTLKIRSTKLEDSAMYFCASRAGDYEQYFGPGTRLTVT.

Concerning this clone itself: A read error is likely here: a far larger clone is one base away. V usage is TRBV5-1 and J usage is TRBJ1-1, with a possible D match to TRBD1 (5 bases). Germline lookup yields CDR1 SGHRS and CDR2 YFSETQ. The CDR3 runs 14 residues. V lost 9 bases and J lost 2, with 17 bases in between. CDR3 DNA sequence: TGCGCCAACAAAACCGGGACGGATAACACTGAAGCTTTCTTT. As protein: CANKTGTDNTEAFF. The full variable domain, rest sourced from reference TRBV5-1 and TRBJ1-1, is KAGVTQTPRYLIKTRGQQVTLSCSPISGHRSVSWYQQTPGQGLQFLFEYFSETQRNKGNFPGRFSGRQFSNSRSEMNVSTLELGDSALYLCANKTGTDNTEAFFGQGTRLTVV.

This chain uses TRBV2 with TRBJ2-2, with a possible D match to TRBD2 (5 bases). This CDR3 contains 13 residues. Trimming left V 9 bases short and J 4 bases short, with 12 bases between. Germline V gene lookup returns CDR1 SNHLY and CDR2 FYNNEI. CDR3 coding DNA: TGTGCCAGATCGGGAACCCTCACCGGGGAGCTGTTTTTT. Protein sequence: CARSGTLTGELFF.

The chain has TRBV28 and TRBJ2-6; 7 bases fit TRBD1. Trimming removed 6 bases from V and 0 bases from J; junction bases left unmatched: 14. The germline V gene encodes CDR1 MDHEN and CDR2 SYDVKM. The CDR3 runs to 19 residues. The chain's CDR3 is CASSFIVGDSSSGANVLTF. Written as DNA, the CDR3 is TGTGCCAGCAGCTTCATCGTCGGGGACAGTTCCTCTGGGGCCAACGTCCTGACTTTC.

The chain is built from TRBV29-1 and TRBJ2-1; 7 nucleotides match TRBD2. After removal of 4 bases from V and 3 bases from J, the junction contained 6 bases not matched to a gene. CDR3 length equals 14 residues. Germline values: CDR1 SQVTM, CDR2 ANQGSEA. The CDR3 is CSVALRELYNEQFF. The CDR3, as DNA: TGCAGCGTTGCGCTGCGGGAGCTCTACAATGAGCAGTTCTTC.

The rearrangement joins TRBV6-1 to TRBJ2-7; D perhaps matches TRBD2 (5 bases). Germline CDR1 reads MNHNS; CDR2 reads SASEGT. The length of the CDR3 is 17 residues. V lost 2 bases and J lost 0, with 17 bases in between. As DNA, the CDR3 is TGTGCCAGCAGTGAATTTTCGACTATAGCCCTCTCCTACGAGCAGTACTTC. Its protein is CASSEFSTIALSYEQYF.

The gene calls are TRBV28 and TRBJ2-7, with 11 bases fitting TRBD1. The trim removed 6 bases at V and 3 bases at J, leaving 10 bases unmatched. Looked up from germline, CDR1 is MDHEN and CDR2 is SYDVKM. The CDR3 consists of 16 residues. As DNA, the CDR3 is TGTGCCAGCAGCCGACCCCGGACAGGGGGCTTCTACGAGCAGTACTTC. Protein: CASSRPRTGGFYEQYF.

V gene TRBV30 combines with J gene TRBJ2-1, with 7 bases aligning to TRBD2. Trimming removed 3 bases from V and 9 bases from J; junction bases left unmatched: 11. Germline CDR1 and CDR2: GTSNPN and SVGIG (reference sequence). This CDR3 region has 14 residues. This CDR3 is CAWRQPGGVGEQFF. The CDR3 bases are TGTGCCTGGAGACAGCCTGGGGGGGTTGGTGAGCAGTTCTTC.

The J gene is TRBJ2-1, the V gene TRBV10-1; D ambiguous. Trimming stripped 5 bases from V and 0 bases from J, with 11 bases between. Germline CDR1 reads WNHNN; CDR2 reads SYGVQD (reference sequence). CDR3 length: 15 residues. This CDR3 reads CASSSSRFSYNEQFF. The CDR3 DNA reads TGCGCCAGCAGTTCGTCCCGTTTCTCCTACAATGAGCAGTTCTTC.

V usage is TRBV29-1 and J usage is TRBJ2-1; 8 nucleotides match TRBD2. This CDR3 has 16 amino acids. V was pared by 1 base and J by 7 bases, with 12 bases of the junction left unmatched. Germline V gene sequence: CDR1 SQVTM, CDR2 ANQGSEA. The CDR3 spells CSVEGPAGVNRNEQFF. The CDR3 DNA sequence: TGCAGCGTTGAAGGGCCAGCGGGAGTCAACCGGAATGAGCAGTTCTTC.

This sequence joins TRBV18 and TRBJ2-1; a weak D match, TRBD1 (5 bases). The CDR3 is made up of 15 amino acids. The V gene lost 6 bases and the J gene lost 9 bases, with 21 bases spanning the gap. The V gene's germline CDR1 is KGHSH and CDR2 LQKENI. The DNA for the CDR3 is TGTGCCAGCTCTGAAGGATGGGGCTCATTCGGTGAGCAGTTCTTC. This sequence encodes CASSEGWGSFGEQFF.

The chain joins TRBV29-1 to TRBJ1-2; D ambiguous. This CDR3 contains 12 residues. Trimming left V 4 bases short and J 4 bases short, with 10 bases between. Germline assignment: CDR1 SQVTM and CDR2 ANQGSEA. The CDR3 nucleotides read TGCAGCGTTGCGGAGGAGGGCTATGGCTACACCTTC. As protein: CSVAEEGYGYTF.

The chain joins TRBV4-1 to TRBJ2-1; D not resolved. Germline values: CDR1 MGHRA, CDR2 YSYEKL. Trimming pared 5 bases from V and 10 bases from J, leaving 18 bases between. The CDR3 is 14 amino acids. The CDR3 DNA sequence: TGCGCCAGCAGCTTAGTTATGGTGCCCCCAGAGCAGTTCTTC. Protein sequence: CASSLVMVPPEQFF.

A few counts support this clone. The chain links TRBV28 to TRBJ2-7; D is possibly TRBD2 (6 bases). This CDR3 spans 13 amino acids. From germline, CDR1 is MDHEN and CDR2 SYDVKM. The V gene lost 8 bases and the J gene lost 0 bases, with 11 bases spanning the gap. DNA for the CDR3: TGTGCCAGCGCGCACGGGAGCTCCTACGAGCAGTACTTC. Translated, it gives CASAHGSSYEQYF.

The rearrangement uses TRBV7-6 and TRBJ2-1, with 8 positions matching TRBD2. Germline V lookup: CDR1 SGHVS, CDR2 FNYEAQ. After removal of 5 bases from V and 5 bases from J, the junction contained 14 bases not matched to a gene. This CDR3 contains 17 residues. CDR3 nucleotides: TGTGCCAGCAGCCGAGGACCCCTCACTAGCGGAAACAATGAGCAGTTCTTC. This codes for CASSRGPLTSGNNEQFF.

Points on this clone: This sample also contains other DNA sequences that code for the same CDR3. The CDR3: CASSQESQGLYNEQFF. Here the CDR3 DNA reads TGTGCCAGCAGCCAAGAAAGTCAGGGGCTCTACAATGAGCAGTTCTTC. The chain has TRBV14 and TRBJ2-1; D possibly corresponds to TRBD1 (6 bases). This CDR3 has 16 amino acids. Trimming stripped 0 bases from V and 3 bases from J, with 12 bases between. The germline V gene has CDR1 SGHDN and CDR2 FVKESK.

Remarks on this clone: Other DNA sequences in this sample translate to the same CDR3. The chain is built from TRBV7-8 and TRBJ2-1, with D unclear. The germline V gene encodes CDR1 SGHVS and CDR2 FQNEAQ. V was clipped by 4 bases and J by 5 bases, with 3 bases between them. The CDR3 has 11 residues. The CDR3 DNA reads TGTGCCAGCAGCTCGAACAATGAGCAGTTCTTC. It encodes CASSSNNEQFF.

The rearrangement uses TRBV2 and TRBJ2-3; no firm D call. Germline CDR1 SNHLY, CDR2 FYNNEI. This CDR3 contains 17 residues. V dropped 0 bases and J dropped 0 bases, with 13 bases sitting between them. CDR3 sequence (DNA): TGTGCCAGCAGTGAAGCTCAGGCAGGCGAGAGCACAGATACGCAGTATTTT. Amino acid sequence: CASSEAQAGESTDTQYF. The whole variable domain, filled in from reference TRBV2 and TRBJ2-3, reads EPEVTQTPSHQVTQMGQEVILRCVPISNHLYFYWYRQILGQKVEFLVSFYNNEISEKSEIFDDQFSVERPDGSNFTLKIRSTKLEDSAMYFCASSEAQAGESTDTQYFGPGTRLTVL.

V is TRBV14 and J is TRBJ2-3; D is unclear. This CDR3 contains 14 residues. From germline, CDR1 is SGHDN and CDR2 FVKESK. Trimming took off 1 base at V and 4 bases at J, with 9 bases between the two ends. CDR3 bases: TGTGCCAGCAGCCAAGTTCTCCGTCCAGATACGCAGTATTTT. This gives the protein CASSQVLRPDTQYF.

The CDR3 DNA follows: TGTGCCAGCAGTTACTCCGTTAATCAGCCCCAGCATTTT. It translates to CASSYSVNQPQHF. The chain carries TRBV6-5 and TRBJ1-5; D not certain. V gave up 0 bases and J gave up 4 bases, with 4 bases separating them. CDR3 length: 13 residues. CDR1 MNHEY and CDR2 SVGAGI come from the germline V gene.

The chain has TRBV7-6 and TRBJ1-4; 8 positions agree with TRBD1. The CDR3 sequence is 17 residues long. Unmatched junction bases numbered 8, after V lost 5 bases and J lost 0 bases. The germline V gene encodes CDR1 SGHVS and CDR2 FNYEAQ. The CDR3 is CASSPGQGFSTNEKLFF. The CDR3 bases are TGTGCCAGCAGCCCCGGACAGGGCTTTTCAACTAATGAAAAACTGTTTTTT.

The chain is built from TRBV28 and TRBJ1-2; no clear D. Germline values: CDR1 MDHEN, CDR2 SYDVKM. CDR3 length: 12 amino acids. Trimming cost V 7 bases and J 8 bases, with 14 bases left between them. CDR3: CASNDSGRGYTF. In DNA, the CDR3 is TGTGCCAGCAACGACTCGGGTCGCGGCTACACCTTC.